This T cell receptor beta chain was identified in a study of identical twins. Study-wide points: Models predicted less out-of-frame TCR alpha sharing in monozygotic twins than was found. Insertions were fewer in abundant cord blood beta clonotypes, whereas memory repertoires showed none of this pattern. Conclusions were drawn cross-sectionally by statistical analysis, without following the same donors.

V lost 5 bases, J lost 9 bases, and 8 bases stayed unmatched. CDR3 length: 16 residues. TCRdb processed the 5' RACE reads anew with MiXCR; each CDR3 protein has one entry. This table has some 500,000 distinct CDR3 sequences, around a tenth appearing once. Note on this clonotype: Its antigen is not known.

The data also belong to a second study, concerning yellow fever vaccine responses in identical twins. Turning to that study: On the reported evidence, twins' vaccine T cell responses seemed partly convergent and partly personalized.

J is TRBJ2-1 and V is TRBV12-3 or TRBV12-4, with 15 bases identical to TRBD2. Sequenced input: PBMCs. The source of this sequence is a woman aged 18-29 years in good health. The CDR3 spells CASSPPGLAGGFEQFF. The CDR3 DNA reads as TGTGCCAGCAGTCCTCCGGGACTAGCGGGAGGTTTTGAGCAGTTCTTC.